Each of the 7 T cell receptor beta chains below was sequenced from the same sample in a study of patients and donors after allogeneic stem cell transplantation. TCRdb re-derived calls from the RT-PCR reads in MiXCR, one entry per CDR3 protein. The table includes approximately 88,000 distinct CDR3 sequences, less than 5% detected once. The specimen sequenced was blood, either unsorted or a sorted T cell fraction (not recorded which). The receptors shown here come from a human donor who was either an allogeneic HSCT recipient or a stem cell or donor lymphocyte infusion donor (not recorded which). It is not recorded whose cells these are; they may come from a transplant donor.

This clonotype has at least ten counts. CDR3 in amino acids: CAISESASYNEQFF. The DNA of the CDR3 is TGTGCCATCAGTGAGTCAGCAAGCTACAATGAGCAGTTCTTC. The V call is TRBV10-3, the J call TRBJ2-1; D gene ambiguous. CDR1 is ENHRY and CDR2 is SYGVKD in the germline V gene. Trimming removed 0 bases from V and 3 bases from J, with 6 bases in between. The CDR3 contains 14 residues.

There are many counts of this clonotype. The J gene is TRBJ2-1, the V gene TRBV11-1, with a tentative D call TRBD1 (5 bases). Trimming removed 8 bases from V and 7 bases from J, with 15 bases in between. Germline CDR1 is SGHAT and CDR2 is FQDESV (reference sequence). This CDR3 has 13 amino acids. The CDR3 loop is CASLTGIGNEQFF. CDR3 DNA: TGTGCCAGCCTAACAGGAATCGGTAATGAGCAGTTCTTC.

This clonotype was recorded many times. The CDR3 region is CASSPGTNYGYTF. The CDR3 region has the DNA TGTGCCAGCAGCCCTGGCACTAACTATGGCTACACCTTC. This chain connects TRBV6-6 to TRBJ1-2; D not resolved. This CDR3 has 13 residues. Germline V gene lookup returns CDR1 MNHNY and CDR2 SVGAGI (reference sequence). V lost 6 bases and J lost 0, with 8 bases in between.

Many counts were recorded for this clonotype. CDR3 bases: TGCGCCAGCAGCGTAACAGGGGGCGACGATGGCTACACCTTC. Its protein product is CASSVTGGDDGYTF. V gene TRBV5-1 combines with J gene TRBJ1-2; TRBD1 matches at 9 bases. V was clipped by 4 bases and J by 6 bases; unmatched bases: 7. The CDR3 loop spans 14 amino acids. Germline lookup yields CDR1 SGHRS and CDR2 YFSETQ.

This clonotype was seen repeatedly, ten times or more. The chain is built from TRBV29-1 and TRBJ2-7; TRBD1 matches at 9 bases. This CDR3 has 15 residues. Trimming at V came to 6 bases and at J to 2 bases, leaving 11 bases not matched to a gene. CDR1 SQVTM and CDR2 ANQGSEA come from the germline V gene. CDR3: CSVLKLRDRAYEQYF. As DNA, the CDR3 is TGCAGCGTCTTGAAATTAAGGGACAGGGCCTACGAGCAGTACTTC.

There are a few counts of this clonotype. CDR3 DNA: TGTGCCAGCAGCCAAGGGGACAGGGGAAGGACTAACTATGGCTACACCTTC. Translation gives CASSQGDRGRTNYGYTF. The chain is built from TRBV4-2 and TRBJ1-2, with TRBD1 matching 10 bases. CDR3 length: 17 residues. Germline values: CDR1 LGHNA, CDR2 YNFKEQ. With 1 base clipped from V and 0 bases from J, the junction kept 5 bases outside the gene matches.

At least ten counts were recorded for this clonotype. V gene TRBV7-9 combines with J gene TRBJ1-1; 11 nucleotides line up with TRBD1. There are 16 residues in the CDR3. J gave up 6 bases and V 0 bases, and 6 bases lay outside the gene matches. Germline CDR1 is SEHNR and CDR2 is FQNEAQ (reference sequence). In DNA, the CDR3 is TGTGCCAGCAGCTTAGCATCGGGACAGGGGGTCGCTGAAGCTTTCTTT. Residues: CASSLASGQGVAEAFF.